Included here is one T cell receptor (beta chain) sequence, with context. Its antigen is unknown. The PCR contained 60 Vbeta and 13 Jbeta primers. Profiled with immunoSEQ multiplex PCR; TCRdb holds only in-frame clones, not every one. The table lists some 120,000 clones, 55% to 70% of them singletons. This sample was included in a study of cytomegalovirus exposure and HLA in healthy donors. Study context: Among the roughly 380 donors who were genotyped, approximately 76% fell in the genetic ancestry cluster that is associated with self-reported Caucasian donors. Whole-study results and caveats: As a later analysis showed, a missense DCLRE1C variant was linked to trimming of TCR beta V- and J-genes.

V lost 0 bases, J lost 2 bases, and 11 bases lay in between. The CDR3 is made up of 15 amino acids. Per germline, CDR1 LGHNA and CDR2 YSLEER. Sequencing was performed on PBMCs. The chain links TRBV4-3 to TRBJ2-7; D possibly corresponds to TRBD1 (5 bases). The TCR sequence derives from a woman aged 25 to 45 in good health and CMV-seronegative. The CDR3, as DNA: TGCGCCAGCAGCCAAGATAATGCCAGGGCCTACGAGCAGTACTTC. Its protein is CASSQDNARAYEQYF.